This T cell receptor beta chain is drawn from a study of control samples from healthy donors and cancer patients. TCRdb's table, derived via immunoSEQ multiplex PCR, lists solely in-frame clones and lacks some. The sample lists about 150,000 clones; more than 90% were seen once. The germline V gene has CDR1 MNHEY and CDR2 SVGAGI. V was clipped by 8 bases and J by 8 bases, with 21 bases between them. This CDR3 is 14 amino acids long. Sequenced: blood. This TCR came from a woman aged 40-49 years in good health. This chain connects TRBV6-5 to TRBJ1-1, with D tentatively TRBD1 (5 bases). CDR3 in DNA: TGTGCCAGCGGGGGGGAGGGAGAGTCCCTCGAAGCTTTCTTT. Amino acid sequence: CASGGEGESLEAFF.